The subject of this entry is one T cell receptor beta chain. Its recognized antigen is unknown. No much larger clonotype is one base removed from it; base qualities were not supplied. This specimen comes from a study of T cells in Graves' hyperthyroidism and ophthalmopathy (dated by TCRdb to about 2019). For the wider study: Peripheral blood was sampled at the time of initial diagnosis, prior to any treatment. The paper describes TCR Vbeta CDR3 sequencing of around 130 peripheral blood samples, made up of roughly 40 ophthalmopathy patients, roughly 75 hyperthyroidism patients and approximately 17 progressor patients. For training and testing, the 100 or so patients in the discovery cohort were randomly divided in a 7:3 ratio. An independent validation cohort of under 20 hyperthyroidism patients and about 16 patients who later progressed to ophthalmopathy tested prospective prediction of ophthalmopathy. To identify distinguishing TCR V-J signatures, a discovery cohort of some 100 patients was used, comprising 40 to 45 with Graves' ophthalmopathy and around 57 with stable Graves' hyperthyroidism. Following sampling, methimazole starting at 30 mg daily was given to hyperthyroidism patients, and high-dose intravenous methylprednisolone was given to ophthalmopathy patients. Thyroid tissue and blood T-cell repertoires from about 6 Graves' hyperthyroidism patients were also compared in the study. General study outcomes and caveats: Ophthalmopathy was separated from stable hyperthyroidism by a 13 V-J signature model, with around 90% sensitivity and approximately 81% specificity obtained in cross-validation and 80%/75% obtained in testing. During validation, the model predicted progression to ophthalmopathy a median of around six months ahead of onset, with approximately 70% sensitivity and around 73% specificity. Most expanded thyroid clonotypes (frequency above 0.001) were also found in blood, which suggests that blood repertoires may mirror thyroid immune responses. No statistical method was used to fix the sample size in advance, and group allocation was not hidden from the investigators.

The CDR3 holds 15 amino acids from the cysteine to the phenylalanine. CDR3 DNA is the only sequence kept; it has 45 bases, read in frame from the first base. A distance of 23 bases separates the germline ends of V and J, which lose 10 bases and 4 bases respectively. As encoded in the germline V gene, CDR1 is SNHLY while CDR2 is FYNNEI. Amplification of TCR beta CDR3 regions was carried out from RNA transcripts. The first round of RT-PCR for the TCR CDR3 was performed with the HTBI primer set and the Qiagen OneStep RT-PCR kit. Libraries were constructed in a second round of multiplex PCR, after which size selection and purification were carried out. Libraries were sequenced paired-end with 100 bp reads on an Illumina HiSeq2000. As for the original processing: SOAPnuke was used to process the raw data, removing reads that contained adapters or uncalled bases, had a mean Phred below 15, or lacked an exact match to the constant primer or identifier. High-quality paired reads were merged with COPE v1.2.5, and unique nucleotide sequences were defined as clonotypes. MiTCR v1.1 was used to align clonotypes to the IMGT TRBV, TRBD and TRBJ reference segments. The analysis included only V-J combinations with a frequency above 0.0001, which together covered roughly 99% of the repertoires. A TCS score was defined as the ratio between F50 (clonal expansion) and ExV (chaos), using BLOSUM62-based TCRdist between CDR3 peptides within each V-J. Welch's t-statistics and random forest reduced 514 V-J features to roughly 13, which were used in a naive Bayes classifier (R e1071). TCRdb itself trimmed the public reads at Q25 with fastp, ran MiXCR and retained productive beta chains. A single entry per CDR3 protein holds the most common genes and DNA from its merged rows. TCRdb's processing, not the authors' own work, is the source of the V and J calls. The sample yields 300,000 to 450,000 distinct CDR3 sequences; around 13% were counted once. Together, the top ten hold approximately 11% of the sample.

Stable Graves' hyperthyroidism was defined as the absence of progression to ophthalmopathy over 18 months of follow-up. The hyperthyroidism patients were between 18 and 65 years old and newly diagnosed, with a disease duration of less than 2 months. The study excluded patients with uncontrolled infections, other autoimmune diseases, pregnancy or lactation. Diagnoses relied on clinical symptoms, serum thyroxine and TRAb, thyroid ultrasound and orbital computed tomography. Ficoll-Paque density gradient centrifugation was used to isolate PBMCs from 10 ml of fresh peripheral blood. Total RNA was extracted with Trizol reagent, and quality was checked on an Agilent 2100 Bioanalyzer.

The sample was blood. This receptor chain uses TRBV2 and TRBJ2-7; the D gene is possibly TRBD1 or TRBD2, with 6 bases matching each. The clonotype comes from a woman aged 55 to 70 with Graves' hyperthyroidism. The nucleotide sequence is TGTGCCACCGGGGGTGAGGGGGGCTTCGGGTACGAGCAGTACTTC. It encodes CATGGEGGFGYEQYF. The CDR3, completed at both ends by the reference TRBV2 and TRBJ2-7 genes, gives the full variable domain EPEVTQTPSHQVTQMGQEVILRCVPISNHLYFYWYRQILGQKVEFLVSFYNNEISEKSEIFDDQFSVERPDGSNFTLKIRSTKLEDSAMYFCATGGEGGFGYEQYFGPGTRLTVT.